The rows below give T cell receptor beta chains drawn from one sample of a study of T-cell memory formation after mild COVID-19. TCRdb re-called the 5' RACE reads through MiXCR, storing one row per CDR3 protein. The sample includes roughly 110,000 distinct CDR3 sequences, around an eighth of them seen just once. The sample comprised PBMCs or a T cell subset sorted from them (not recorded which). These TCRs come from a young man who had mild COVID-19 (a few samples of this study predate the infection). Cell type and time point are not known. Both conserved end residues are part of each CDR3. A D gene is named only where the DNA matches it firmly. Clone size is given for some rows only: seen once, a few or many times, or a class if the clone is expanded.

d_call	clone_size	v_call	j_call	cdr3_aa	cdr3_nt
TRBD1	NA	TRBV27	TRBJ1-6	CASSLFQGVRNSPLHF	TGTGCCAGCAGTTTATTTCAGGGGGTGAGAAATTCACCCCTCCACTTT
NA	few	TRBV7-6	TRBJ2-3	CASSPRGGGTDTQYF	TGTGCCAGCAGCCCACGGGGCGGGGGCACAGATACGCAGTATTTT
NA	few	TRBV12-3/TRBV12-4	TRBJ2-5	CASGRGETQYF	TGTGCCAGCGGCCGGGGGGAGACCCAGTACTTC
TRBD2	NA	TRBV27	TRBJ2-2	CASSLERGNHGELFF	TGTGCCAGCAGTCTAGAGCGGGGGAACCACGGGGAGCTGTTTTTT
NA	few	TRBV5-1	TRBJ2-1	CASSPNWGAGEQFF	TGCGCCAGCAGCCCAAATTGGGGGGCGGGTGAGCAGTTCTTC
TRBD2	few	TRBV9	TRBJ2-3	CASSVVGLAGGHTDTQYF	TGTGCCAGCAGCGTAGTGGGCTTGGCGGGGGGCCATACAGATACGCAGTATTTT
NA	once	TRBV6-5	TRBJ1-3	CASSYRGTGNTIYF	TGTGCCAGCAGTTACAGGGGCACTGGAAACACCATATATTTT
NA	NA	TRBV7-2	TRBJ2-5	CASSFPAPQETQYF	TGTGCCAGCAGCTTCCCGGCACCTCAAGAGACCCAGTACTTC
TRBD1	few	TRBV5-6	TRBJ2-7	CASRTGGFGEQYF	TGTGCCAGCCGGACAGGGGGGTTTGGGGAGCAGTACTTC
NA	NA	TRBV7-9	TRBJ1-5	CASSLTGRNQPQHF	TGTGCCAGCAGCTTAACGGGGCGGAATCAGCCCCAGCATTTT
NA	few	TRBV7-9	TRBJ1-2	CASSLAIPWAGYTF	TGTGCCAGCAGCTTAGCGATACCGTGGGCTGGCTACACCTTC
NA	NA	TRBV6-5	TRBJ2-1	CASLRGNEQFF	TGTGCCAGTCTACGTGGAAATGAGCAGTTCTTC
NA	few	TRBV12-3/TRBV12-4	TRBJ2-5	CASSATRETQYF	TGTGCCAGCAGTGCGACAAGGGAGACCCAGTACTTC
TRBD2	NA	TRBV4-3	TRBJ2-3	CASSQTVAGGPYIDTQYF	TGCGCCAGCAGCCAAACCGTAGCGGGGGGGCCGTATATAGATACGCAGTATTTT
NA	few	TRBV7-2	TRBJ2-7	CASSLGGRSYEQYF	TGTGCCAGCAGCTTAGGTGGCAGGTCCTACGAGCAGTACTTC
NA	many	TRBV6-5	TRBJ2-7	CASSYSKQQYF	TGTGCCAGCAGTTACTCGAAACAGCAGTACTTC
TRBD2	NA	TRBV7-9	TRBJ2-5	CASSQAPGSGGSETQYF	TGTGCCAGCAGCCAAGCTCCGGGGAGCGGGGGTTCAGAGACCCAGTACTTC
NA	NA	TRBV7-9	TRBJ2-1	CASSSRGGKETQFF	TGTGCCAGCAGCTCCCGGGGCGGCAAAGAAACCCAGTTCTTC
NA	few	TRBV9	TRBJ2-5	CASSARQTQYF	TGTGCCAGCAGCGCTCGTCAGACCCAGTACTTC
TRBD1	few	TRBV12-3/TRBV12-4	TRBJ2-7	CASSLDRGPYEQYF	TGTGCCAGCAGTTTAGACAGGGGGCCGTACGAGCAGTACTTC
NA	few	TRBV6-4	TRBJ2-2	CASSDSGVNTGELFF	TGTGCCAGCAGTGACTCGGGTGTGAACACCGGGGAGCTGTTTTTT
NA	few	TRBV7-8	TRBJ1-5	CASSLDVGGLGQPQHF	TGTGCCAGCAGCTTAGACGTGGGGGGGTTGGGTCAGCCCCAGCATTTT
NA	few	TRBV4-1	TRBJ2-3	CASSSIKGRKDTQYF	TGCGCCAGCAGCTCCATCAAGGGCCGAAAAGATACGCAGTATTTT
NA	few	TRBV4-1	TRBJ1-1	CASSQGREINF	TGCGCCAGCAGCCAAGGAAGGGAGATTAACTTT
NA	few	TRBV14	TRBJ2-2	CASSLTGLNTGELFF	TGTGCCAGCAGCCTCACAGGGTTAAACACCGGGGAGCTGTTTTTT
NA	few	TRBV7-9	TRBJ1-1	CASKWGENTEAFF	TGTGCCAGCAAATGGGGGGAGAACACTGAAGCTTTCTTT
TRBD1	NA	TRBV29-1	TRBJ2-2	CSAGTGNGELFF	TGCAGTGCCGGGACAGGGAACGGGGAGCTGTTTTTT
NA	NA	TRBV6-2/TRBV6-3	TRBJ2-5	CASSMAGWETQYF	TGTGCCAGCAGCATGGCGGGGTGGGAGACCCAGTACTTC
NA	NA	TRBV14	TRBJ2-1	CASSPDTYSYNEQFF	TGTGCCAGCAGTCCGGACACCTACTCCTACAATGAGCAGTTCTTC
NA	few	TRBV29-1	TRBJ2-4	CSVEMGHQNIQYF	TGCAGCGTTGAAATGGGACATCAAAACATTCAGTACTTC
NA	NA	TRBV9	TRBJ1-2	CASSVVSRYGYTF	TGTGCCAGCAGCGTAGTGTCCCGATATGGCTACACCTTC
NA	NA	TRBV6-1	TRBJ2-3	CASSERAGLTDTQYF	TGTGCCAGCAGTGAACGGGCAGGGTTAACAGATACGCAGTATTTT